A selection of T cell receptor beta chains follows, all from one sample in a study of T cell responses to AZD1222 COVID-19 vaccine. TCRdb's table, derived via immunoSEQ multiplex PCR, lists solely in-frame clones and lacks some. The sample contains some 150,000 clones, 90% of which appear only once. Sequenced here: peripheral blood, sampled 28 days after the second AZD1222 dose. These receptor sequences come from an adult who received the AZD1222 COVID-19 vaccine. CDR3s include the opening cysteine and the closing phenylalanine or tryptophan. The D gene is left open where the match is weak. Clone size is given for some rows only: seen once, a few or many times, or a class if the clone is expanded.

d_call j_call v_call clone_size cdr3_nt cdr3_aa
NA TRBJ1-1 TRBV5-5 NA TGTGCCAGCAGCTTGATGAACACTGAAGCTTTCTTT CASSLMNTEAFF
TRBD2 TRBJ2-1 TRBV19 NA TGTGCCAGTAGTATTAGCAATGCGGGAGGGCAATACAATGAGCAGTTCTTC CASSISNAGGQYNEQFF
NA TRBJ1-4 TRBV2 NA TGTGCCAGCAGTGAGGGGAATACCGGGACAAGACTGTTTTTT CASSEGNTGTRLFF
NA TRBJ2-7 TRBV4-2 NA TGTGCCAGCAGCCAAGGCCCCGCGGGACAGACCTACGAGCAGTACTTC CASSQGPAGQTYEQYF
TRBD2 TRBJ2-5 TRBV10-2 NA TGCGCCAGCAAGACTAGCGGGAGGGCCGAAGAGACCCAGTACTTC CASKTSGRAEETQYF
NA TRBJ1-2 TRBV6-5 NA TGTGCCAGCAGAGATACCAGGGTACGCTACACCTTC CASRDTRVRYTF
NA TRBJ2-7 TRBV6-6 NA TGTGCCAGCAGTTACGTGGGAGACGAGCAGTACTTC CASSYVGDEQYF
TRBD1 TRBJ2-2 TRBV19 NA TGTGCCAGTAGCACCCGGGACAGGGGCGCCGGGGAGCTGTTTTTT CASSTRDRGAGELFF
TRBD2 TRBJ2-4 TRBV5-1 NA TGCGCCAGCAGCGTCGGACTAGAATTTGACATTCAGTACTTC CASSVGLEFDIQYF
NA TRBJ1-2 TRBV18 NA TGTGCCAGCTCGCGGGGACTCTCGGAAGGCTACACCTTC CASSRGLSEGYTF
NA TRBJ2-7 TRBV9 NA TGTGCCAGCAGCGTAGGGGGGAGGTTAGTTTACGAGCAGTACTTC CASSVGGRLVYEQYF
NA TRBJ1-1 TRBV7-9 NA TGTGCCAGCCAGGAAAACACTGAAGCTTTCTTT CASQENTEAFF
TRBD2 TRBJ2-5 TRBV27 NA TGTGCCAGCAGCCCCGGACGGGGGGGGCAAGAGACCCAGTACTTC CASSPGRGGQETQYF
NA TRBJ2-5 TRBV6-5 NA TGTGCCGCGAGGTGGGAGACCCAGTACTTC CAARWETQYF
NA TRBJ1-2 TRBV7-2 NA TGTGCCAGCAGTTCCGGGACATATGGCTTCATAGGCTACACCTTC CASSSGTYGFIGYTF
NA TRBJ2-7 TRBV12-3/TRBV12-4 NA TGTGCCAGCAGTGAGGGACCTGGAGGGCAGTACTTC CASSEGPGGQYF
NA TRBJ2-2 TRBV5-6 NA TGTGCCAGCAGCTTGGAGGGGGTCGGCACCGGGGAGCTGTTTTTT CASSLEGVGTGELFF
NA TRBJ2-3 TRBV21-1 NA TGTGCCAGCAGCAAAGGCCCGACTAGCGGGACGGGTTACGGTACGCAGTATTTT CASSKGPTSGTGYGTQYF
NA TRBJ1-1 TRBV10-2 NA TGCGCCAGCAGTGAGGAAAGAATGAACACTGAAGCTTTCTTT CASSEERMNTEAFF
NA TRBJ2-5 TRBV6-5 NA TGTGCCAGCAGTCCCCCGGAGACCCAGTACTTC CASSPPETQYF
TRBD1 TRBJ2-7 TRBV9 NA TGTGCCAGCAGCGTAGGGGACAGCTCCTACGAGCAGTACTTC CASSVGDSSYEQYF
NA TRBJ1-1 TRBV25-1 NA TGTGCCAGCCTACCGGGACCCATGAACACTGAAGCTTTCTTT CASLPGPMNTEAFF
TRBD2 TRBJ2-7 TRBV7-8 few TGTGCCAGCAGCTTAGTAATACTAGCGGGAGGCTCCTACGAGCAGTACTTC CASSLVILAGGSYEQYF
NA TRBJ2-1 TRBV2 NA TGTGCCAGCAGTAAGGACAGTAGCTCCTACAATGAGCAGTTCTTC CASSKDSSSYNEQFF
NA TRBJ1-1 TRBV5-1 NA TGCGCCAGCAGCTTGGGGGCACGGGATGAAGCTTTCTTT CASSLGARDEAFF
NA TRBJ2-1 TRBV6-5 NA TGTGCCAGCAGTTACTCGCCCACCAATGAGCAGTTCTTC CASSYSPTNEQFF
NA TRBJ2-5 TRBV5-1 NA TGCGCCAGTTTCTCGGGGGATTCGTACCAAGAGACCCAGTACTTC CASFSGDSYQETQYF
NA TRBJ2-7 TRBV27 NA TGTGCCAGCAGTTTGATTGGTGGAGGGAGGGGGTACGAGCAGTACTTC CASSLIGGGRGYEQYF
NA TRBJ2-2 TRBV29-1 NA TGCAGCGTTGGGCTGGGGCTAGCGAACACCGGGGAGCTGTTTTTT CSVGLGLANTGELFF
NA TRBJ1-2 TRBV29-1 NA TGCAGCGTTGAAGATCGTGTAAGGAAAGGACACTCTTCTAACTATGGCTACACCTTC CSVEDRVRKGHSSNYGYTF
NA TRBJ2-7 TRBV6-5 NA TGTGCCAGCAGTTCGCCCTTAGCTGGGGCGTACGAGCAGTACTTC CASSSPLAGAYEQYF
NA TRBJ2-7 TRBV5-6 NA TGTGCCAGCAGCTTACTAGGGACTTACGAGCAGTACTTC CASSLLGTYEQYF
NA TRBJ2-6 TRBV7-9 NA TGTGCCAGCAGCTTAGTTTACAGACCCCCTGGGGCCAACGTCCTGACTTTC CASSLVYRPPGANVLTF
TRBD2 TRBJ2-1 TRBV19 NA TGTGCCAGTGCGTGGGGGGAGGGTTACAATGAGCAGTTCTTC CASAWGEGYNEQFF
TRBD2 TRBJ2-5 TRBV2 NA TGTGCCATCGACGGACTAGCCAACGCTCAAGAGACCCAGTACTTC CAIDGLANAQETQYF
NA TRBJ1-6 TRBV7-9 NA TGTGCCAGCAGCTCAGGTGGGAGTCCACCCCTCCACTTT CASSSGGSPPLHF
TRBD1 TRBJ1-6 TRBV7-8 NA TGTGCCAGCAGCCCGGACAGGAATAATTCACCCCTCCACTTT CASSPDRNNSPLHF
NA TRBJ1-1 TRBV27 NA TGTGCCAGCAGTTTGCTCGGGAAGGAGAACACTGAAGCTTTCTTT CASSLLGKENTEAFF
TRBD2 TRBJ2-1 TRBV13 NA TGTGCCAGCAGCCTGAGCGGGAGCGAGAACAATGAGCAGTTCTTC CASSLSGSENNEQFF
NA TRBJ1-2 TRBV7-9 NA TGTGCCAGCAGCTTAGGTGACACTTATGGCTACACCTTC CASSLGDTYGYTF
NA TRBJ2-7 TRBV7-9 NA TGTGCCAGCAGCTTAGGGGCAGGGAACGAGCAGTACTTC CASSLGAGNEQYF
NA TRBJ1-1 TRBV5-1 NA TGCGCCAGCAGCTTGGCCGGGGGCGGGGAAGCTTTCTTT CASSLAGGGEAFF
NA TRBJ1-2 TRBV10-3 NA TGTGCCATCAGCCACGAATCAGGGATGGATACCTTC CAISHESGMDTF
NA TRBJ1-1 TRBV7-2 NA TGTGCCAGCAGGAGGTTCTCGAACACTGAAGCTTTCTTT CASRRFSNTEAFF
NA TRBJ2-1 TRBV5-5 NA TGTGCCAGCAGCGAGACAAACAGCCGAAATGAGCAGTTCTTC CASSETNSRNEQFF
TRBD2 TRBJ2-1 TRBV5-6 NA TGTGCCAGCAGCCAGCTAGCGGGAGCGGTGAATGAGCAGTTCTTC CASSQLAGAVNEQFF
NA TRBJ2-5 TRBV28 NA TGTGCCAGCAAAACAGGGAATCTAGAGACCCAGTACTTC CASKTGNLETQYF
NA TRBJ1-5 TRBV18 NA TGTGCCAGCTCACCCGTGGGAAACAATCAGCCCCAGCATTTT CASSPVGNNQPQHF
NA TRBJ1-2 TRBV6-5 NA TGTGCCAGCAGGAACGGAGGGGCGGTGGGCTACACCTTC CASRNGGAVGYTF
NA TRBJ2-5 TRBV5-1 NA TGCGCCAGCAGCTTGTCGTCCTCCCAAGAGACCCAGTACTTC CASSLSSSQETQYF
TRBD1 TRBJ1-5 TRBV5-6 NA TGTGCCAGCAGCGGGCCCCCGAACAGGGGGGTCAATCAGCCCCAGCATTTT CASSGPPNRGVNQPQHF
NA TRBJ1-2 TRBV2 few TGTGCCAGCAGAAACCCGACAAACTATGGCTACACCTTC CASRNPTNYGYTF
TRBD2 TRBJ2-1 TRBV19 NA TGTGCCAGTAGTCTGGGACTAGCGGGAGTCGATTCCTCCTACAATGAGCAGTTCTTC CASSLGLAGVDSSYNEQFF
NA TRBJ2-7 TRBV4-1 NA TGCGCCAGCAGCCACTCGACTAGCTACGAGCAGTACTTC CASSHSTSYEQYF
NA TRBJ2-7 TRBV3-1/TRBV3-2 NA TGTGCCAGCAGCCAAGTAGGCGGTATTGCCTTCTCCTACGAGCAGTACTTC CASSQVGGIAFSYEQYF
NA TRBJ2-1 TRBV10-3 once TGTGCCATCGGGGATCTAGACGGTTTAAATGAGCAGTTCTTC CAIGDLDGLNEQFF
NA TRBJ1-2 TRBV6-5 NA TGTGCCAGCAGCGACCCGGGAGGGAAGAACTATGGCTACACCTTC CASSDPGGKNYGYTF